The 32 T cell receptor beta chains listed next were all sequenced from one sample in a study of beta chain features in type 1 diabetes. Expressed TCRB transcripts were sequenced after all isolated RNA was converted to cDNA. The protocol was immunoSEQ multiplex PCR, while the TCRdb copy is restricted to in-frame clones and leaves out a portion. Here the sample spans about 140,000 clones, roughly 10% being singletons. Sequencing was performed on central memory CD4+ T cells from blood. The receptor source for this set is a woman in her 40s in good health.

The chain links TRBV7-9 to TRBJ2-5; TRBD1 matches at 7 bases. CDR1 and CDR2 from the germline V gene are SEHNR and FQNEAQ (reference sequence). This CDR3 is built from 15 residues. Unmatched junction bases numbered 4, after V lost 1 base and J lost 2 bases. CDR3 sequence: CASSLDPGGQETQYF. In DNA form, the CDR3 reads TGTGCCAGCAGCTTAGACCCAGGGGGACAAGAGACCCAGTACTTC.

This clone appeared many times. The chain uses TRBV5-4 and TRBJ1-2; D is perhaps TRBD1 (5 bases). There are 18 residues in the CDR3. Germline V lookup: CDR1 SGHNT, CDR2 YYREEE (reference sequence). V dropped 0 bases and J dropped 7 bases, with 25 bases sitting between them. CDR3: CASSLAGPGTLQLGGYTF. CDR3 nucleotides: TGTGCCAGCAGCTTGGCAGGCCCAGGGACTCTTCAGTTGGGTGGCTACACCTTC.

This clone turned up a few times. The V gene is TRBV5-6, the J gene TRBJ2-3; possibly TRBD1 for D (5 bases). Trimming shortened V by 0 bases and J by 6 bases, and 8 bases separated the two germline ends. This CDR3 comprises 13 residues. Germline CDR1 SGHDT, CDR2 YYEEEE. CDR3 region: CASSLAPGDTQYF. CDR3 nucleotides: TGTGCCAGCAGCTTGGCTCCAGGGGATACGCAGTATTTT.

In its sample, this clone was seen a few times. The chain recombines TRBV29-1 with TRBJ2-6; 8 nucleotides align to TRBD1. V was clipped by 6 bases and J by 2 bases; unmatched bases: 6. The CDR3 consists of 15 residues. The germline V gene has CDR1 SQVTM and CDR2 ANQGSEA. CDR3 protein: CSVTKTGAGANVLTF. The CDR3 DNA reads as TGCAGCGTAACCAAGACAGGGGCTGGGGCCAACGTCCTGACTTTC.

In its sample, this clone was seen a few times. This chain connects TRBV7-9 to TRBJ2-1; perhaps TRBD1 as D (6 bases). With 2 bases removed from V and 2 bases from J, the gap between germline ends came to 13 bases. Germline V gives CDR1 SEHNR, CDR2 FQNEAQ (reference sequence). The CDR3 is 16 amino acids. CDR3 bases: TGTGCCAGCAGCTTACGCTCACAGGGCACCTACAATGAGCAGTTCTTC. Translating it yields CASSLRSQGTYNEQFF.

This clone was observed a handful of times. The gene calls are TRBV7-2 and TRBJ1-6; D may be TRBD1 (6 bases). Trimming took 5 bases from V and 5 from J, leaving 13 bases between them. The length of the CDR3 is 15 residues. Germline V lookup: CDR1 SGHTA, CDR2 FQGNSA. The CDR3 spells CASSPTTGNNSPLHF. The CDR3 nucleotides are TGTGCCAGCAGCCCAACCACAGGGAATAATTCACCCCTCCACTTT.

This clone came up many times. This rearrangement joins TRBV16 to TRBJ1-2; TRBD1 matches 7 bases. There are 13 residues in the CDR3. Germline CDR1 is KGHSY and CDR2 is FQNENV. V was clipped by 5 bases and J by 7 bases; unmatched bases: 7. This CDR3 reads CASSSTTGAGYTF. The DNA of the CDR3 is TGTGCCAGCAGCTCAACCACAGGGGCTGGCTACACCTTC. Full variable domain (remainder filled in from reference TRBV16 and TRBJ1-2): GEEVAQTPKHLVRGEGQKAKLYCAPIKGHSYVFWYQQVLKNEFKFLISFQNENVFDETGMPKERFSAKCLPNSPCSLEIQATKLEDSAVYFCASSSTTGAGYTFGSGTRLTVV.

This clone was seen a few times. The chain couples TRBV5-8 to TRBJ2-6; TRBD2 is a possible D gene (7 bases). Trimming took 4 bases from V and 0 from J, leaving 14 bases between them. The germline CDR1 and CDR2 sequences are SGHTS and YDEGEE. The CDR3 spans 17 residues. The CDR3: CASSRAGASSGANVLTF. The CDR3, as DNA: TGTGCCAGCAGCCGTGCGGGGGCCTCCTCTGGGGCCAACGTCCTGACTTTC. The entire variable domain, with the rest obtained from reference TRBV5-8 and TRBJ2-6, is as follows: EAGVTQSPTHLIKTRGQQATLRCSPISGHTSVYWYQQALGLGLQFLLWYDEGEERNRGNFPPRFSGRQFPNYSSELNVNALELEDSALYLCASSRAGASSGANVLTFGAGSRLTVL.

The genes are TRBV18 and TRBJ2-1, with 8 bases identical to TRBD2. This CDR3 has 15 residues. Per the germline V gene, CDR1 is KGHSH and CDR2 is LQKENI. Unmatched junction bases numbered 6, after V lost 3 bases and J lost 5 bases. The CDR3 region is CASSPSAGANNEQFF. CDR3 sequence (DNA): TGTGCCAGCTCACCCTCAGCGGGGGCGAACAATGAGCAGTTCTTC.

This clone came up a few times. This rearrangement joins TRBV2 to TRBJ2-7, with unresolved D. Germline CDR1 is SNHLY and CDR2 is FYNNEI. The CDR3 runs 11 residues. Trimming stripped 6 bases from V and 4 bases from J, with 7 bases between. The CDR3 nucleotides read TGTGCCAGCAGCCCCGTTTACGAGCAGTACTTC. It yields the protein CASSPVYEQYF.

The chain links TRBV7-2 to TRBJ2-7; no definite D call. Germline V gives CDR1 SGHTA, CDR2 FQGNSA. The CDR3 runs to 13 residues. V was pared by 5 bases and J by 2 bases, with 10 bases between. CDR3 residues: CASSRVAPYEQYF. For the CDR3, the DNA is TGTGCCAGCAGCCGCGTAGCCCCCTACGAGCAGTACTTC.

In this sample, this clone turned up a few times. This chain uses TRBV11-2 with TRBJ2-1, with 14 nucleotides matching TRBD2. This CDR3 contains 14 residues. Trimming cost V 6 bases and J 9 bases; bases outside gene matches: 4. Germline V gene sequence: CDR1 SGHAT, CDR2 FQNNGV. CDR3 amino acids: CASRGTSGGGEQFF. The CDR3 nucleotides read TGTGCCAGCAGGGGGACTAGCGGGGGAGGTGAGCAGTTCTTC.

The V gene is TRBV6-1, the J gene TRBJ1-1; 12 bases fit TRBD1. The CDR3 runs to 14 residues. CDR1 is MNHNS, CDR2 SASEGT, per germline. The junction had 7 bases not matched to a gene; V was cut back by 2 bases and J by 12 bases. CDR3 residues: CASSEWWDRGRTFF. CDR3 nucleotides: TGTGCCAGCAGTGAATGGTGGGACAGGGGGCGAACTTTCTTT.

This clone has just a few counts. CDR3 in amino acids: CASSPLGQMYEQYF. The CDR3 DNA follows: TGTGCCAGCAGCCCACTCGGACAGATGTACGAGCAGTACTTC. This chain links TRBV7-8 with TRBJ2-7; possibly TRBD1 for D (6 bases). The CDR3 runs to 14 residues. CDR1 and CDR2 from the germline V gene are SGHVS and FQNEAQ. Trimming shortened V by 5 bases and J by 4 bases, and 15 bases separated the two germline ends.

The rearrangement uses TRBV2 and TRBJ2-1; TRBD2 agrees at 13 bases. Germline V lookup: CDR1 SNHLY, CDR2 FYNNEI. CDR3 size: 15 residues. The junction had 6 bases not matched to a gene; V was cut back by 10 bases and J by 3 bases. The chain's CDR3 is CATRLAGGRYNEQFF. CDR3 nucleotide sequence: TGTGCCACCCGACTAGCGGGGGGCCGCTACAATGAGCAGTTCTTC.

In its sample, this clone was seen a few times. V is TRBV7-2 and J is TRBJ2-7; 12 positions match TRBD1. The junction had 6 bases not matched to a gene; V was cut back by 5 bases and J by 4 bases. CDR1 is SGHTA and CDR2 is FQGNSA in the germline V gene. The CDR3 sequence is 15 residues long. Written as DNA, the CDR3 is TGTGCCAGCAGCGCTCGGGACAGGGGGCAGTACGAGCAGTACTTC. Its translation is CASSARDRGQYEQYF.

The gene calls are TRBV11-3 and TRBJ2-3; the match to TRBD2 covers 12 bases. J lost 5 bases, V lost 1 base, and 4 bases had no gene match. Per the germline V gene, CDR1 is SGHNT and CDR2 is YENEEA. This CDR3 contains 16 residues. The CDR3 region has the DNA TGTGCCAGCAGCTTAGCGACTAGCGGGGGCGGAGATACGCAGTATTTT. This sequence encodes CASSLATSGGGDTQYF.

The rearrangement links TRBV7-4 to TRBJ2-4; TRBD2 aligns across 9 bases. The CDR3 is 22 residues long. CDR1 SGHVT and CDR2 SQSDAQ come from the germline V gene. J lost 0 bases, V lost 5 bases, and 23 bases had no gene match. CDR3 in amino acids: CASSPPFGGGALGDLAKNIQYF. CDR3 nucleotide sequence: TGTGCCAGCAGCCCCCCTTTTGGCGGGGGGGCTTTGGGAGATCTAGCCAAAAACATTCAGTACTTC.

This clone occurred a few times. The rearrangement joins TRBV7-7 to TRBJ2-5; TRBD2 might be the D (7 bases). V lost 2 bases, J lost 5 bases, and 15 bases lay in between. Germline V gives CDR1 SSHAT, CDR2 FNYEAQ (reference sequence). This CDR3 spans 15 amino acids. CDR3 nucleotide sequence: TGTGCCAGCAGCTTATCAGTGGGGGGGCGGGAGACCCAGTACTTC. Its protein product is CASSLSVGGRETQYF.

This clone was seen a handful of times. The J gene is TRBJ2-1, the V gene TRBV10-3; 13 bases line up with TRBD2. In germline, CDR1 is ENHRY, CDR2 SYGVKD. This CDR3 has 14 amino acids. V lost 6 bases, J lost 8 bases, and 4 bases stayed unmatched. The CDR3 loop reads CAISLGTSGDEQFF. The CDR3 DNA reads TGTGCCATCAGCCTTGGGACTAGCGGGGATGAGCAGTTCTTC.

DNA for the CDR3: TGTGCCAGCAGCCGCTTCCGGGACAGGGGGCAGTTCTTC. Its translation is CASSRFRDRGQFF. This chain links TRBV5-6 with TRBJ2-1; 10 bases are shared with TRBD1. The CDR3 spans 13 residues. The germline gives CDR1 SGHDT, CDR2 YYEEEE. Trimming took 4 bases from V and 12 from J; bases not matched to a gene: 7.

This clone has more than one count but fewer than ten. The chain employs TRBV9 and TRBJ2-3; 11 nucleotides align to TRBD2. The CDR3 length is 22 residues. Germline V lookup: CDR1 SGDLS, CDR2 YYNGEE. V was pared by 0 bases and J by 0 bases, with 18 bases of the junction left unmatched. The chain's CDR3 is CASSVVGVTSGGLAGSTDTQYF. In DNA form, the CDR3 reads TGTGCCAGCAGCGTAGTAGGAGTAACTAGCGGGGGACTTGCCGGAAGCACAGATACGCAGTATTTT.

The rearrangement uses TRBV5-1 and TRBJ2-2; no reliable D call. Germline loops: CDR1 SGHRS, CDR2 YFSETQ. CDR3 length: 15 residues. Trimming took off 1 base at V and 0 bases at J, with 7 bases between the two ends. DNA of the CDR3: TGCGCCAGCAGCTTGATCAGCGCGAACACCGGGGAGCTGTTTTTT. This sequence encodes CASSLISANTGELFF.

The chain carries TRBV5-1 and TRBJ2-1; 8 nucleotides align to TRBD2. Germline-derived CDR1 and CDR2 are SGHRS and YFSETQ. The CDR3 spans 16 residues. V was pared by 3 bases and J by 6 bases, with 11 bases of the junction left unmatched. CDR3 sequence reads: CASSSKPGLGLNEQFF. CDR3 DNA: TGCGCCAGCAGCTCCAAACCGGGACTAGGTCTCAATGAGCAGTTCTTC.

This clone occurred a few times. The chain links TRBV5-1 to TRBJ2-4; tentatively, D is TRBD2 (6 bases). The CDR3 is 16 residues long. V dropped 3 bases and J dropped 0 bases, with 13 bases sitting between them. Germline assignment: CDR1 SGHRS and CDR2 YFSETQ. CDR3 residues: CASSSGEGLAKNIQYF. The CDR3 nucleotides are TGCGCCAGCAGCTCAGGAGAGGGACTAGCCAAAAACATTCAGTACTTC.

This clone was observed a handful of times. J is TRBJ2-7 and V is TRBV7-8, with D hard to call. The CDR3 runs to 11 residues. Between the trimmed V and J ends, which lost 2 bases and 6 bases, there was a span of 5 bases. Germline V gene sequence: CDR1 SGHVS, CDR2 FQNEAQ. CDR3 in DNA: TGTGCCAGCAGCTTATCCCTCGAGCAGTACTTC. Protein product: CASSLSLEQYF.

This clone was detected only a few times. This chain links TRBV19 with TRBJ2-7, with D tentatively TRBD1 (9 bases). Germline V gene data show CDR1 as LNHDA and CDR2 as SQIVND (reference sequence). The CDR3 is 14 amino acids. V gave up 4 bases and J gave up 7 bases, with 17 bases separating them. CDR3 DNA: TGTGCCAGTAGTACGGACAGGGGCGGGAGGGAGCAGTACTTC. Translated: CASSTDRGGREQYF.

V is TRBV29-1 and J is TRBJ2-7; TRBD2 aligns across 11 bases. The germline V gene has CDR1 SQVTM and CDR2 ANQGSEA. V lost 7 bases and J lost 4; bases outside the gene matches: 9. The CDR3 extends over 14 amino acids. CDR3 DNA sequence: TGCAGCGGGGTGAATAGCGGGGGGGGGTACGAGCAGTACTTC. Translation gives CSGVNSGGGYEQYF.

V is TRBV11-2 and J is TRBJ2-7; 12 bases fit TRBD2. The J segment lost 1 base and the V segment lost 5 bases, leaving 6 bases of the junction unmatched. Per germline, CDR1 SGHAT and CDR2 FQNNGV. The CDR3 covers 16 residues. CDR3 nucleotide sequence: TGTGCCAGCAGCCCGAGACTAGCGGGGGAATCCTACGAGCAGTACTTC. The encoded protein is CASSPRLAGESYEQYF. The whole variable domain, remainder taken from reference TRBV11-2 and TRBJ2-7, is EAGVAQSPRYKIIEKRQSVAFWCNPISGHATLYWYQQILGQGPKLLIQFQNNGVVDDSQLPKDRFSAERLKGVDSTLKIQPAKLEDSAVYLCASSPRLAGESYEQYFGPGTRLTVT.

This sequence joins TRBV7-9 and TRBJ1-1; D perhaps matches TRBD1 (6 bases). Trimming took off 5 bases at V and 3 bases at J, with 10 bases between the two ends. There are 13 residues in the CDR3. CDR1 and CDR2 from the germline V gene are SEHNR and FQNEAQ (reference sequence). CDR3 region: CASSVRGYTEAFF. The CDR3 DNA reads as TGTGCCAGCAGCGTCAGGGGCTACACTGAAGCTTTCTTT.

V and J are TRBV11-2 and TRBJ2-1; TRBD2 matches 7 bases. J gave up 9 bases and V 2 bases, and 4 bases lay outside the gene matches. CDR3 length: 13 amino acids. Germline CDR1 and CDR2: SGHAT and FQNNGV. CDR3 loop: CASSLNPGGEQFF. CDR3 bases: TGTGCCAGCAGCTTAAACCCGGGGGGTGAGCAGTTCTTC.

This chain connects TRBV25-1 to TRBJ1-2, with D maybe TRBD1 (6 bases). Between the trimmed V and J ends, which lost 5 bases and 1 base, there was a span of 11 bases. Germline V lookup: CDR1 MGHDK, CDR2 SYGVNS. The CDR3 is 14 residues long. The DNA of the CDR3 is TGTGCCAGCAGTTGGGCAGGGGTTAACTATGGCTACACCTTC. It encodes CASSWAGVNYGYTF.